The 10 T cell receptor beta chains below were found in one sample sequenced in a study of T cell responses to AZD1222 COVID-19 vaccine. TCRdb's copy holds only in-frame clones and misses some; the assay was immunoSEQ multiplex PCR. The data contain around 250,000 clones, more than 85% of them singletons. The sample was peripheral blood, taken on day 0 of AZD1222 vaccination. The receptors derive from an adult in good health.

The chain uses TRBV2 and TRBJ1-2, with 7 positions matching TRBD1. V was clipped by 5 bases and J by 4 bases; unmatched bases: 7. Germline values: CDR1 SNHLY, CDR2 FYNNEI. CDR3 length: 14 amino acids. The CDR3 DNA reads as TGTGCCAGCAGTCGGGGGGGACAGTTCTATGGCTACACCTTC. It translates to CASSRGGQFYGYTF.

The chain combines TRBV5-8 with TRBJ2-1, with 9 nucleotides matching TRBD2. CDR1 and CDR2 from the germline V gene are SGHTS and YDEGEE. After removal of 4 bases from V and 1 base from J, the junction contained 3 bases not matched to a gene. This CDR3 comprises 15 residues. CDR3 in amino acids: CASSLGLASYNEQFF. CDR3 bases: TGTGCCAGCAGCCTGGGACTAGCTTCCTACAATGAGCAGTTCTTC.

The J gene is TRBJ1-1, the V gene TRBV6-2 or TRBV6-3, with 8 nucleotides matching TRBD1. Germline V gene data show CDR1 as MNHEY and CDR2 as SVGEGT. V was clipped by 0 bases and J by 5 bases; unmatched bases: 11. This CDR3 is 17 amino acids long. CDR3 sequence reads: CASSYSPLAQGATEAFF. The CDR3 region has the DNA TGTGCCAGCAGTTACTCTCCCTTGGCCCAGGGGGCGACTGAAGCTTTCTTT.

The chain is built from TRBV13 and TRBJ1-3; a possible D gene is TRBD1 (5 bases). Per germline, CDR1 PRHDT and CDR2 FYEKMQ (reference sequence). Trimming took 5 bases from V and 0 from J, leaving 14 bases between them. The CDR3 contains 16 residues. CDR3 coding DNA: TGTGCCAGCAGCCTGAATGGACACCCCTCTGGAAACACCATATATTTT. Its translation is CASSLNGHPSGNTIYF.

The rearrangement uses TRBV5-4 and TRBJ2-1, with TRBD1 identical over 7 bases. The CDR3 runs 14 residues. Germline values: CDR1 SGHNT, CDR2 YYREEE (reference sequence). CDR3 DNA: TGTGCAAGCGGAGGACAGGAATCCTACAATGAGCAGTTCTTC. Translation: CASGGQESYNEQFF.

The chain recombines TRBV18 with TRBJ1-6; a possible D gene is TRBD1 (6 bases). Germline CDR1 is KGHSH and CDR2 is LQKENI. V lost 4 bases and J 9 bases, leaving 16 bases between the germline ends. The CDR3 is 15 amino acids. The DNA for the CDR3 is TGTGCCAGCTCACAGAATGGTTGGGGGGCTTCACCCCTCCACTTT. Its protein is CASSQNGWGASPLHF.

The chain employs TRBV11-2 and TRBJ2-7; 9 positions match TRBD1. This CDR3 comprises 15 residues. The V gene's germline CDR1 is SGHAT and CDR2 FQNNGV. J gave up 5 bases and V 5 bases, and 10 bases lay outside the gene matches. The CDR3 is CASSRWGQGKDEQYF. The CDR3 bases are TGTGCCAGCAGCCGTTGGGGACAGGGAAAGGACGAGCAGTACTTC. The full variable domain, with the rest looked up from reference TRBV11-2 and TRBJ2-7, is EAGVAQSPRYKIIEKRQSVAFWCNPISGHATLYWYQQILGQGPKLLIQFQNNGVVDDSQLPKDRFSAERLKGVDSTLKIQPAKLEDSAVYLCASSRWGQGKDEQYFGPGTRLTVT.

This chain connects TRBV2 to TRBJ2-3, with 7 bases that match TRBD2. This CDR3 spans 17 amino acids. Germline CDR1 reads SNHLY; CDR2 reads FYNNEI. The V segment lost 5 bases and the J segment 5 bases; nucleotides outside the gene matches: 16. CDR3 sequence reads: CASSYLGERGPGDTQYF. DNA for the CDR3: TGTGCCAGCAGTTATCTGGGGGAGCGGGGCCCCGGAGATACGCAGTATTTT.

The rearrangement uses TRBV7-9 and TRBJ2-1, with TRBD2 identical over 9 bases. With V trimmed by 5 bases and J by 2 bases, 7 bases remained unmatched. Germline CDR1 and CDR2: SEHNR and FQNEAQ (reference sequence). The CDR3 totals 16 residues. The CDR3 DNA is TGTGCCAGCAGCCACCTCAGCGGGGGGCCCTACAATGAGCAGTTCTTC. Translating it yields CASSHLSGGPYNEQFF.

CDR3 DNA sequence: TGTGCCAGCAGCTCCCCCGGGACTAGTGACAATGAGCAGTTCTTC. This sequence encodes CASSSPGTSDNEQFF. J is TRBJ2-1 and V is TRBV11-1, with 8 bases fitting TRBD2. The CDR3 is 15 residues long. The germline V gene encodes CDR1 SGHAT and CDR2 FQDESV (reference sequence). J lost 5 bases, V lost 4 bases, and 7 bases had no gene match.